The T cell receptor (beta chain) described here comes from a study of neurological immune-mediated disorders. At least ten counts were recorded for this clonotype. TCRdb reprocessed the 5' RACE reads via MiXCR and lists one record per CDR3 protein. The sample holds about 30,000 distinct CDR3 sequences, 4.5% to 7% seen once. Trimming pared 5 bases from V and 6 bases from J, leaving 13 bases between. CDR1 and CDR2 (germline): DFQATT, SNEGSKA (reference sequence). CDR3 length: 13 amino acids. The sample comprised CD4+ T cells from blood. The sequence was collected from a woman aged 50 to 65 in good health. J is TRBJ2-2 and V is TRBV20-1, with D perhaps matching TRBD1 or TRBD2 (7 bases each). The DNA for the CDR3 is TGCAGTGCTCGCAGGGGGGGTGCCGGGGAGCTGTTTTTT. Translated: CSARRGGAGELFF.